The clone carrying this T cell receptor beta chain has only a few counts. Antigen unknown. Survey level was the resolution at which the v3.0 immunoSEQ assay ran. The sequencing target was roughly 35,000-50,000 T-cell genomes per sample. Assay used: immunoSEQ multiplex PCR; TCRdb lists only in-frame clones, some missing. Altogether 26,000 or so clones are present, around four fifths being singletons, with the ten largest covering under 6%. Germline V gives CDR1 SGHDT, CDR2 YYEEEE. The CDR3 is 16 residues long. The V segment lost 2 bases and the J segment 1 base; nucleotides outside the gene matches: 4. This entry belongs to a study of long-term antiretroviral therapy in people with HIV. Study-level points and caveats: In samples taken after ART, diversity increased but remained below transplant donor control levels. Before ART, certain clones expanded, and these dominated the repertoire at all time points.

The sequence was collected from a man aged 18 to 29 with HIV. V and J are TRBV5-6 and TRBJ2-2; 8 bases agree with TRBD1. Sequences were derived from unsorted PBMCs, sampled 3 years after starting antiretroviral therapy. DNA of the CDR3: TGTGCCAGCAGCTTCCTTGGACAGGGGAACACCGGGGAGCTGTTTTTT. Protein: CASSFLGQGNTGELFF.